This entry features one TCR beta chain sequence. This specimen comes from a study of beta chain features in type 1 diabetes. The CDR3 runs 16 residues. Looked up from germline, CDR1 is SGHTA and CDR2 is FQGNSA. Deletions cut 4 bases from V and 0 bases from J, with 13 bases between. Of the isolated RNA, all was reverse transcribed, and so the sequenced material was expressed TCRB transcripts. Here immunoSEQ multiplex PCR was the method, and the copy in TCRdb shows in-frame clones only, minus some. The repertoire includes 900,000 or so clones, roughly 16% of them detected once, and about 0.02% sits in the top ten.

This sequence joins TRBV7-2 and TRBJ2-4; perhaps TRBD1 as D (5 bases). Sequencing was performed on naive CD4+ T cells from blood. The source of this sequence is a woman under 30 in good health. The DNA for the CDR3 is TGTGCCAGCAGCTCTACAGGAACATTAGCCAAAAACATTCAGTACTTC. Translation: CASSSTGTLAKNIQYF.